This T cell receptor (beta chain) was observed in a study of response to subunit inactivated influenza vaccine. This CDR3 is built from 17 residues. Germline CDR1 reads MGHDK; CDR2 reads SYGVNS. V lost 6 bases, J lost 3 bases, and 22 bases lay in between. From the RT-PCR reads, TCRdb called clonotypes with MiXCR, one entry per CDR3 protein. The sample consists of about 800,000 distinct CDR3 sequences, about 20% of them appearing once. Notes on the study in general: There was a suggestion from the authors that each seasonal influenza vaccination recruits few new T cells.

This clonotype was picked up one time. Its antigen is as yet unknown. This clonotype originated in a man aged 45-60 years who received an inactivated influenza vaccine. Sequencing used PBMCs from blood, obtained about 5 days after vaccination. This chain joins TRBV25-1 and TRBJ2-3; D may match TRBD1 or TRBD2 (6 bases each). The CDR3 DNA follows: TGTGCCAGCAGCCGTCGGGGGCGACCCTATACTACAGATACGCAGTATTTT. Protein product: CASSRRGRPYTTDTQYF. Variable domain in full (rest from reference TRBV25-1 and TRBJ2-3): EADIYQTPRYLVIGTGKKITLECSQTMGHDKMYWYQQDPGMELHLIHYSYGVNSTEKGDLSSESTVSRIRTEHFPLTLESARPSHTSQYLCASSRRGRPYTTDTQYFGPGTRLTVL.